This T cell receptor beta chain was obtained from a study of blood T cell repertoires in COVID-19. What the recovered Cohort 3 donors had was two negative PCRs, clearance, or symptom resolution. Libraries were prepared by immunoSEQ multiplex PCR; TCRdb keeps only in-frame clonotypes and omits some of them. The table has 200,000 to 250,000 clones, 84% seen once. The receptor was derived from a man aged 60 to 75 who had recovered from COVID-19. The sample was PBMCs or T cells enriched from blood (not recorded which).

Here the CDR3 DNA reads TGTGCCAGCTCCCCTGACAGGGGCGCCTACAATGAGCAGTTCTTC. Its protein is CASSPDRGAYNEQFF. The chain uses TRBV18 and TRBJ2-1; 8 bases are shared with TRBD1. Per the germline V gene, CDR1 is KGHSH and CDR2 is LQKENI. The J segment lost 2 bases and the V segment lost 6 bases, leaving 6 bases of the junction unmatched. The CDR3 totals 15 residues.